This TCR beta chain was identified during a study of spatial heterogeneity in lung cancer. Looking at the study overall: The study consistently detected more beta-chain than alpha-chain sequences.

All TCR cDNA molecules were individually tagged with a unique molecular identifier. TCRdb called the 5' RACE reads again in MiXCR, with one record for every CDR3 protein. Counted here are around 4,800 distinct CDR3 sequences, roughly 6% occurring once; the ten biggest clones make up 34%. Comment on this clonotype: What it recognizes is unknown.

Points from the study as a whole: The study found that expanded intratumoral alpha and beta TCR counts tracked tumor mutation counts. Approximate estimated coverage of tumor T cells amounted to approximately 7.6% for alpha and approximately 12% for beta chains.

Germline V gives CDR1 SNHLY, CDR2 FYNNEI. This CDR3 region has 15 residues. Unmatched junction bases numbered 7, after V lost 6 bases and J lost 2 bases. Documented time point: sample taken at primary tumor resection. Whole RNA from tumor, nontumor lung or frozen PBMC was sequenced unsorted. The sequence derives from a male donor with early-stage non-small cell lung cancer. The material sequenced was lung tumor tissue, taken at surgery. This chain uses TRBV2 with TRBJ2-7; 10 nucleotides agree with TRBD2. CDR3 in amino acids: CASRLAGAQTYEQYF. CDR3 nucleotides: TGTGCCAGCAGGCTAGCGGGGGCCCAAACCTACGAGCAGTACTTC.